The TCR beta chain under discussion was sequenced for a study of cytomegalovirus exposure and HLA in healthy donors. This CDR3 is 15 amino acids long. Germline loops: CDR1 SGHRS, CDR2 YFSETQ. V gave up 0 bases and J gave up 2 bases, with 6 bases separating them. The primer mix had 60 Vbeta and 13 Jbeta primers. Method: immunoSEQ multiplex PCR; TCRdb's copy keeps in-frame clones and lacks some. The sample shows 200,000 to 250,000 clones, about 80% of them seen only once. The material sequenced was PBMCs. J is TRBJ2-6 and V is TRBV5-1; D call uncertain. The TCR sequence derives from a woman in her thirties or forties in good health and CMV-seropositive. CDR3 in DNA: TGCGCCAGCAGCTTGGCCATAGCTGGGGCCAACGTCCTGACTTTC. It yields the protein CASSLAIAGANVLTF.